This note documents a single T cell receptor beta chain sequence. This entry is derived from a study of control samples from healthy donors and cancer patients. V gave up 6 bases and J gave up 9 bases, with 12 bases separating them. There are 13 residues in the CDR3. Germline V gene sequence: CDR1 SNHLY, CDR2 FYNNEI. TCRdb keeps only in-frame clones here, not all; method: immunoSEQ multiplex PCR. The table shows over 200,000 clones, with 82% occurring only once. The sample consisted of PBMCs. The source is a woman aged 60 to 75 with lung cancer. This chain joins TRBV2 and TRBJ1-6, with D hard to call. Here the CDR3 DNA reads TGTGCCAGCAGCGGGGAAGGACCTTCACCCCTCCACTTT. It encodes CASSGEGPSPLHF.